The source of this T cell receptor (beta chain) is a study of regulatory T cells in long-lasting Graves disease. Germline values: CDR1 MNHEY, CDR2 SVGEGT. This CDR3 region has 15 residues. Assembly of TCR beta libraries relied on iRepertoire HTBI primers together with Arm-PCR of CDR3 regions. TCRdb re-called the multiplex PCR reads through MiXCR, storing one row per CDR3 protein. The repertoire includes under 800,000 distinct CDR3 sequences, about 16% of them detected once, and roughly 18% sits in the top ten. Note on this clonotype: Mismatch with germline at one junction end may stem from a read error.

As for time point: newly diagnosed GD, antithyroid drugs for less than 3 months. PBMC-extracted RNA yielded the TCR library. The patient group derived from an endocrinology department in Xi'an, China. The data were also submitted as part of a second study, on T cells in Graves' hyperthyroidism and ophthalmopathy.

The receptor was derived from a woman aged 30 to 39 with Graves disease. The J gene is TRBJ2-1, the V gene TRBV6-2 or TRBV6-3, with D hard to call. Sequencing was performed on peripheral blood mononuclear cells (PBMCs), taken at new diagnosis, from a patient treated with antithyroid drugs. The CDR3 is CASRYGETEDIEQFF. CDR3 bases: TGTGCCAGCCGTTATGGCGAAACCGAAGACATTGAGCAGTTCTTC.